Listed below are T cell receptor beta chains from one sample, sequenced in a study of cytomegalovirus exposure and HLA in healthy donors. Clones were read by immunoSEQ multiplex PCR, and TCRdb kept only the in-frame ones, dropping some. The table includes under 250,000 clones, over 65% detected once. Sequencing used PBMCs. These receptors originate from a young man in good health and CMV-seronegative. Each CDR3 is given with its conserved first and last residue. The D gene is left open where the match is weak. Size is stated for part of the rows, as once, few or many counts, or as a class when the clone is expanded.

v_gene	j_gene	d_gene	abundance	CDR3aa	CDR3nt
TRBV4-1	TRBJ1-2	NA	NA	CASSQDLSAGVHRGYTF	TGCGCCAGCAGCCAAGACTTGTCGGCAGGGGTACACCGCGGCTACACCTTC
TRBV2	TRBJ2-3	NA	NA	CASSESSGHTQYF	TGTGCCAGCAGTGAGTCCAGCGGACATACGCAGTATTTT
TRBV15	TRBJ2-7	TRBD2	NA	CATSRVQTSGSYEQYF	TGTGCCACCAGCAGAGTGCAGACTAGCGGGAGCTACGAGCAGTACTTC
TRBV28	TRBJ2-1	NA	NA	CASSSPATGNNEQFF	TGTGCCAGCAGTTCCCCCGCTACAGGTAACAATGAGCAGTTCTTC
TRBV30	TRBJ1-2	NA	NA	CAWSRRNYGYTF	TGTGCCTGGAGCCGGCGGAACTATGGCTACACCTTC
TRBV28	TRBJ1-1	NA	once	CASTQGQNTEAFF	TGTGCCAGCACTCAGGGGCAGAACACTGAAGCTTTCTTT
TRBV4-1	TRBJ2-1	TRBD2	NA	CASIKTTGGRGNEQFF	TGCGCCAGCATCAAAACGACTGGGGGGAGGGGCAATGAGCAGTTCTTC
TRBV7-8	TRBJ2-3	NA	NA	CASSLDTRDTQYF	TGTGCCAGCAGCTTAGACACACGTGATACGCAGTATTTT
TRBV28	TRBJ1-6	TRBD1	NA	CASLETGLRSPLHF	TGTGCCAGCCTAGAGACAGGGTTAAGGTCACCCCTCCACTTT
TRBV2	TRBJ2-7	NA	once	CASSEGGSQDEQYF	TGTGCCAGCAGTGAAGGTGGGAGTCAGGACGAGCAGTACTTC
TRBV30	TRBJ1-2	NA	NA	CAWNPLDRSRYGYTF	TGTGCCTGGAATCCTCTTGACAGGTCTAGATATGGCTACACCTTC
TRBV6-5	TRBJ1-5	NA	NA	CASSYSIAVQPQHF	TGTGCCAGCAGTTACTCGATTGCGGTTCAGCCCCAGCATTTT
TRBV7-9	TRBJ2-5	NA	NA	CASSGRGLGETQYF	TGTGCCAGCAGCGGCAGGGGTCTCGGAGAGACCCAGTACTTC
TRBV18	TRBJ1-2	NA	NA	CASSPPSGINYGYTF	TGTGCCAGCTCACCACCGTCAGGGATTAACTATGGCTACACCTTC
TRBV28	TRBJ2-3	TRBD1	few	CASSSTGQGTDTQYF	TGTGCCAGCAGCTCGACGGGACAGGGGACAGATACGCAGTATTTT
TRBV27	TRBJ2-7	TRBD2	NA	CASAPGTSGYEQYF	TGTGCCAGCGCCCCCGGGACTAGCGGATACGAGCAGTACTTC
TRBV2	TRBJ2-3	TRBD2	NA	CASSESGGGSDTQYF	TGTGCCAGCAGTGAGTCTGGGGGGGGATCAGATACGCAGTATTTT
TRBV14	TRBJ2-7	TRBD1	once	CASSQISRLGQGVHEQYF	TGTGCCAGCAGCCAAATTTCGCGGTTGGGACAGGGTGTCCACGAGCAGTACTTC
TRBV5-6	TRBJ2-7	NA	NA	CASSDAIGVRNEQYF	TGTGCCAGCAGCGACGCCATAGGGGTTAGGAACGAGCAGTACTTC
TRBV7-6	TRBJ2-7	NA	NA	CASSSQGGSYEQYF	TGTGCCAGCAGCTCCCAGGGGGGCTCCTACGAGCAGTACTTC
TRBV28	TRBJ2-6	TRBD2	NA	CASSSQLARGANVLTF	TGTGCCAGCAGTTCTCAACTAGCGAGGGGGGCCAACGTCCTGACTTTC
TRBV30	TRBJ1-3	NA	NA	CAWTILGRDGNTIYF	TGTGCCTGGACAATTCTTGGGCGAGACGGAAACACCATATATTTT
TRBV2	TRBJ2-1	NA	NA	CASSAGTSSYNEQFF	TGTGCCAGCAGTGCCGGGACAAGCTCCTACAATGAGCAGTTCTTC
TRBV6-5	TRBJ1-2	NA	NA	CASSRNGVSYGYTF	TGTGCCAGCAGCCGCAACGGGGTTTCGTATGGCTACACCTTC
TRBV21-1	TRBJ1-1	NA	NA	CASTRRRTEAFF	TGTGCCAGCACCCGCCGGCGGACTGAAGCTTTCTTT
TRBV28	TRBJ2-1	NA	NA	CASSLSGEQFF	TGTGCCAGCAGTTTAAGCGGGGAGCAGTTCTTC
TRBV29-1	TRBJ2-1	NA	NA	CSVGSAASSYNEQFF	TGCAGCGTTGGGAGCGCAGCTAGCTCCTACAATGAGCAGTTCTTC
TRBV6-1	TRBJ1-2	NA	NA	CASHLRQGNGYTF	TGTGCCAGCCATCTCAGGCAGGGGAATGGCTACACCTTC
TRBV4-1	TRBJ2-1	TRBD2	NA	CASSQVGLAGGKHYNEQFF	TGCGCCAGCAGCCAAGTGGGACTAGCGGGAGGTAAACACTACAATGAGCAGTTCTTC
TRBV4-2	TRBJ2-7	TRBD1	NA	CASSQADRALDEQYF	TGTGCCAGCAGCCAAGCCGACAGGGCCTTGGACGAGCAGTACTTC
TRBV11-1	TRBJ2-3	NA	NA	CASSPWEYTDTQYF	TGTGCCAGCAGCCCCTGGGAGTACACAGATACGCAGTATTTT
TRBV6-5	TRBJ2-1	NA	NA	CASSPRVPATFF	TGTGCCAGCAGTCCCAGGGTGCCAGCCACGTTCTTC
TRBV30	TRBJ1-4	NA	NA	CACRANEKLFF	TGTGCCTGCAGGGCTAATGAAAAACTGTTTTTT
TRBV2	TRBJ2-1	NA	NA	CASSQTSSSEQFF	TGTGCCAGCAGCCAGACTAGTTCTAGTGAGCAGTTCTTC
TRBV19	TRBJ2-7	NA	NA	CASRPGGLLTYEQYF	TGTGCCAGCCGCCCCGGGGGACTGCTTACCTACGAGCAGTACTTC
TRBV6-1	TRBJ1-5	NA	NA	CASNGRGSSNQPQHF	TGTGCCAGCAACGGACGGGGGTCTAGCAATCAGCCCCAGCATTTT